This T cell receptor beta chain was obtained from a study of T-cell memory formation after mild COVID-19. Study observations and caveats: Clonal second-wave expansions that peaked on day 37 had unconfirmed SARS-CoV-2 specificity.

V trimming: 4 bases; J trimming: 5 bases; junction bases outside the gene matches: 8. The CDR3 runs to 15 residues. CDR1 and CDR2 from the germline V gene are MNHEY and SMNVEV (reference sequence). This clonotype showed up just a few times. Its cognate antigen is unknown. One entry per CDR3 protein, called by TCRdb with MiXCR from the 5' RACE reads. Seen here are some 290,000 distinct CDR3 sequences, roughly 17% observed once, and the top ten hold roughly 22%. This sequence originates from a man aged 18 to 29 who had mild COVID-19 (a few samples of this study predate the infection). Cell type and time point are not known. J is TRBJ1-2 and V is TRBV27; 9 bases align to TRBD1. Sequencing used PBMCs or a T cell subset sorted from them (not recorded which). DNA of the CDR3: TGTGCCAGCAGTTGGGGACAGGGAGAGTTATATGGCTACACCTTC. Protein product: CASSWGQGELYGYTF.